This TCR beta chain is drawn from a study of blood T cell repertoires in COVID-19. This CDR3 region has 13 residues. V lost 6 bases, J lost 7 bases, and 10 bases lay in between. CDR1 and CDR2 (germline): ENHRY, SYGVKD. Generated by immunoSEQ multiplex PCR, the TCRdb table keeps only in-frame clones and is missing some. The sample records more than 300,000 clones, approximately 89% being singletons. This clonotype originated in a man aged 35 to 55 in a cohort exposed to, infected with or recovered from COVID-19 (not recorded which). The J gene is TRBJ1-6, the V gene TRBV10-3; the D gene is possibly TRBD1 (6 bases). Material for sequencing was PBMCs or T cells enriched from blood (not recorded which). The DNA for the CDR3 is TGTGCCATCAGCAGGGGATGGAATTCACCCCTCCACTTT. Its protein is CAISRGWNSPLHF.